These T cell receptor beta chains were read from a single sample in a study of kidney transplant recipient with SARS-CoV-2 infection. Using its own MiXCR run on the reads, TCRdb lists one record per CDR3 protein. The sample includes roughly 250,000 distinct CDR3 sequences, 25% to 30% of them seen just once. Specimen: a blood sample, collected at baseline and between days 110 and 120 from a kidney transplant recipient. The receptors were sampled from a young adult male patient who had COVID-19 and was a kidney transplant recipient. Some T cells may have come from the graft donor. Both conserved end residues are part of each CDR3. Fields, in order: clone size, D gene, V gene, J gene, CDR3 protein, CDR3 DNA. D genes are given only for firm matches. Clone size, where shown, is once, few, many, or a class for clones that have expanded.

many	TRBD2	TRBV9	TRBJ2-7	CASSAGLAGGRPYEQYF	TGTGCCAGCAGCGCGGGACTAGCGGGAGGGCGGCCCTACGAGCAGTACTTC
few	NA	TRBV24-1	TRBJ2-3	CATSGPPETGVTDTQYF	TGTGCCACCAGTGGCCCTCCCGAGACAGGCGTCACCGATACGCAGTATTTT
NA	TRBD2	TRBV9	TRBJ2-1	CASSPDSGKYNEQFF	TGTGCCAGCAGCCCGGATAGCGGGAAGTACAATGAGCAGTTCTTC
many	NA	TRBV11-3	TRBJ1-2	CASSRGFDLGKTYGYTF	TGTGCCAGCAGCCGCGGTTTCGATCTCGGAAAGACCTATGGCTACACCTTC
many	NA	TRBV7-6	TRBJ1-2	CASSASLESRKTYGYTF	TGTGCCAGCAGCGCCTCTCTTGAATCTCGAAAGACCTATGGCTACACCTTC
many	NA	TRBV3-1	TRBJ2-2	CASSTPFPISGLTGELFF	TGTGCCAGCAGCACGCCATTTCCCATTTCAGGCTTGACCGGGGAGCTGTTTTTT
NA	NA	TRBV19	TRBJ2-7	CASSRAPYEQYF	TGTGCCAGTAGTAGGGCCCCGTACGAGCAGTACTTC
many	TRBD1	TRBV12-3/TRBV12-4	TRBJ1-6	CASSLGQYNSPLHF	TGTGCCAGCAGTTTGGGACAGTATAATTCACCCCTCCACTTT
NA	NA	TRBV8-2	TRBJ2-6	CGDRHRITQSRANVLTF	TGTGGCGACCGGCATAGGATAACACAAAGTCGGGCCAACGTCCTGACTTTC
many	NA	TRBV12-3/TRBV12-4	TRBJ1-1	CASSFTANTEAFF	TGTGCCAGCAGTTTTACGGCGAACACTGAAGCTTTCTTT
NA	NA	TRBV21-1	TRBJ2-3	CASRWFVATVMQDTQYF	TGTGCCAGCAGGTGGTTCGTAGCTACAGTCATGCAAGATACGCAGTATTTT
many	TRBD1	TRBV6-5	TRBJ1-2	CASPGTGGSYGYTF	TGTGCCAGCCCGGGGACAGGGGGCAGCTATGGCTACACCTTC
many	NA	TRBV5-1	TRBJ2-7	CASSLGGAPEQYF	TGCGCCAGCAGCTTGGGGGGGGCCCCCGAGCAGTACTTC
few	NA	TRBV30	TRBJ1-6	CAWSLTGPINSPLHF	TGTGCCTGGAGTCTCACGGGACCGATTAATTCACCCCTCCACTTT
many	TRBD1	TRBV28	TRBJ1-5	CASSPRTGGYQPQHF	TGTGCCAGCAGCCCCAGGACAGGGGGTTATCAGCCCCAGCATTTT
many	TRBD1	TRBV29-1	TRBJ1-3	CSVGGGDGNTIYF	TGCAGCGTTGGAGGGGGCGATGGAAACACCATATATTTT
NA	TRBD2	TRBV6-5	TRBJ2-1	CASSFSGTSGNEQFF	TGTGCCAGCAGTTTTTCCGGGACTAGCGGCAATGAGCAGTTCTTC
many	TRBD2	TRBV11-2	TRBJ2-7	CASTLIAGAGLGEQYF	TGTGCCAGCACCTTAATAGCGGGAGCGGGGCTCGGCGAGCAGTACTTC
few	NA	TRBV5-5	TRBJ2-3	CASSLGGGADTQYF	TGTGCCAGCAGCTTAGGCGGAGGGGCAGATACGCAGTATTTT
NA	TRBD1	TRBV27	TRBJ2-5	CASTGSHRGLQETQYF	TGTGCCAGCACAGGATCTCACAGGGGGCTTCAGGAGACCCAGTACTTC
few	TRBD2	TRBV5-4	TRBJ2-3	CASSRTSESTDTQYF	TGTGCCAGCAGCAGGACTAGCGAAAGCACAGATACGCAGTATTTT
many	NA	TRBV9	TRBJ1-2	CASSGLYSRKTYGYTF	TGTGCCAGCTCGGGATTGTACTCAAGAAAGACCTATGGCTACACCTTC
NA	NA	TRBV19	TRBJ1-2	CAGSRLPTNRKTYGYTF	TGTGCCGGTAGTAGGCTTCCGACAAATCGAAAGACCTATGGCTACACCTTC
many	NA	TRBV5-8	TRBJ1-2	CASRMVHPRKTYGYTF	TGTGCCAGCCGCATGGTTCATCCACGAAAGACCTATGGCTACACCTTC
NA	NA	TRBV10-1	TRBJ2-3	CASSESRRPTDTQYF	TGCGCCAGCAGTGAGTCAAGGAGGCCCACAGATACGCAGTATTTT
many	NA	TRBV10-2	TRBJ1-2	CASSSRVTSRKTYGYTF	TGCGCCAGCAGTAGTCGAGTCACTTCTAGAAAGACCTATGGCTACACCTTC
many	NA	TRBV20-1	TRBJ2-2	CSAQVPHTGELFF	TGCAGTGCCCAGGTTCCTCACACCGGGGAGCTGTTTTTT
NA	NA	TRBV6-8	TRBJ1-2	CASSGLLRSRKAYGYTF	TGTGCCAGCAGTGGTCTGTTACGCTCTAGAAAGGCCTATGGCTACACCTTC
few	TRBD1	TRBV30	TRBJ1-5	CAWGDRTRSNQPQHF	TGTGCCTGGGGGGACAGGACCAGATCTAATCAGCCCCAGCATTTT
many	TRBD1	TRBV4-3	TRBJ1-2	CASSQDFAGTDQNGYTF	TGCGCCAGCAGCCAAGACTTTGCCGGGACAGATCAAAATGGCTACACCTTC
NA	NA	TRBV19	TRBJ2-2	CASRGGGGGELFF	TGTGCCAGCAGGGGTGGGGGCGGCGGGGAGCTGTTTTTT
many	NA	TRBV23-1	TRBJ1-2	CASSRQRLRRKTYGYTF	TGCGCCAGCAGTAGGCAACGGCTACGCAGAAAGACCTATGGCTACACCTTC
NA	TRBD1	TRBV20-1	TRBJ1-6	CSAPSPTGDPYNSPLHF	TGCAGTGCCCCGTCTCCCACAGGGGATCCCTATAATTCACCCCTCCACTTT
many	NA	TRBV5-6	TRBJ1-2	CASSQDLTGGYTF	TGTGCCAGCAGCCAAGACCTGACGGGTGGCTACACCTTC
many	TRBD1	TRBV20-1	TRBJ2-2	CSAGQGAVGNTGELFF	TGCAGTGCGGGACAGGGGGCGGTTGGGAACACCGGGGAGCTGTTTTTT
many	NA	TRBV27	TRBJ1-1	CASSLFWRDGTEAFF	TGTGCCAGCAGTTTATTCTGGAGGGACGGCACTGAAGCTTTCTTT
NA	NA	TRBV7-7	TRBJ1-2	CASSDCDKYRKTYGYTF	TGTGCCAGCAGCGATTGTGATAAGTACCGAAAGACCTATGGCTACACCTTC
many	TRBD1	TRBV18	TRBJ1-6	CASSPGQVYNSPLHF	TGTGCCAGCTCACCAGGACAGGTCTATAATTCACCCCTCCACTTT
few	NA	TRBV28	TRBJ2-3	CASRIGGGIATDTQYF	TGTGCCAGCAGAATAGGAGGGGGTATCGCGACGGATACGCAGTATTTT
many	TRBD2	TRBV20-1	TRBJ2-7	CSATPSGWAYEQYF	TGCAGTGCTACACCTAGCGGATGGGCCTACGAGCAGTACTTC
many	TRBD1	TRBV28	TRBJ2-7	CASSLWGQGYEQYF	TGTGCCAGCAGTTTATGGGGACAGGGCTACGAGCAGTACTTC
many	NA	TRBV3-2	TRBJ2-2	CASSQEWLEELFF	TGTGCCAGCAGCCAAGAGTGGCTCGAGGAGCTGTTTTTT
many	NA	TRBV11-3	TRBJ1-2	CASSAIDDLGKTYGYTF	TGTGCCAGCAGCGCTATTGACGATCTCGGAAAGACCTATGGCTACACCTTC
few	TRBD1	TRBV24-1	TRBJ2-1	CATATGQGLYNEQFF	TGTGCCACCGCTACAGGACAGGGCCTATACAATGAGCAGTTCTTC
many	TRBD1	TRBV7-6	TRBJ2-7	CASSPGTGPWYEQYF	TGTGCCAGCAGCCCGGGGACAGGGCCATGGTACGAGCAGTACTTC
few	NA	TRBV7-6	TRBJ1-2	CASSTERESRKTYGYTF	TGTGCCAGCAGCACAGAGCGTGAATCTCGAAAGACCTATGGCTACACCTTC
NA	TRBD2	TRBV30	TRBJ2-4	CAWSVRGGMDIQYF	TGTGCCTGGAGTGTACGGGGGGGGATGGACATTCAGTACTTC
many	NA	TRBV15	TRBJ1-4	CATSRAEKLFF	TGTGCCACCAGCAGAGCGGAAAAACTGTTTTTT
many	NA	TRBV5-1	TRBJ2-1	CATARAGDSEQFF	TGCGCCACAGCCCGGGCAGGGGACTCTGAGCAGTTCTTC
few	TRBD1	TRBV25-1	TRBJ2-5	CASTGQGGVKEGTQYF	TGTGCCAGCACGGGACAGGGAGGTGTTAAAGAGGGGACCCAGTACTTC
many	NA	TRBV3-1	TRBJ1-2	CASSFQGNYGYTF	TGTGCCAGCAGCTTCCAGGGCAACTATGGCTACACCTTC
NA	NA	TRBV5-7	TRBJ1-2	CASVLGLACKTYGYTF	TGTGCCAGCGTATTGGGTCTTGCGTGCAAGACCTATGGCTACACCTTC
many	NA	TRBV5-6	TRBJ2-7	CASSSRWGANEQYF	TGTGCCAGCAGCTCCCGTTGGGGGGCCAACGAGCAGTACTTC
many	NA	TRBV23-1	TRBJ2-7	CASSRTGTQGEQYF	TGCGCCAGCAGTCGGACTGGGACCCAGGGCGAGCAGTACTTC
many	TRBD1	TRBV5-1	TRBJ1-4	CASSPGTGDGNEKLFF	TGCGCCAGCAGCCCAGGGACAGGAGATGGGAATGAAAAACTGTTTTTT